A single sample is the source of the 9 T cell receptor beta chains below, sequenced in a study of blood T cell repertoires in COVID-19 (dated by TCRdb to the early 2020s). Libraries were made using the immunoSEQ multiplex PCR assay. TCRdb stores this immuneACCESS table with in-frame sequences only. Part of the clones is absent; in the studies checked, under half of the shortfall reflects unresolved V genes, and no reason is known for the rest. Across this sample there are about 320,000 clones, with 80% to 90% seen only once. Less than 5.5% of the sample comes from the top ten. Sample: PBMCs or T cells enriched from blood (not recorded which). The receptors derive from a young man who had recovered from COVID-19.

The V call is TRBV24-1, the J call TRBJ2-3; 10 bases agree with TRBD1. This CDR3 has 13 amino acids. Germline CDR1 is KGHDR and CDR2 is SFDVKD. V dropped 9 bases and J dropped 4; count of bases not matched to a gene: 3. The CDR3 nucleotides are TGTGCCACCCGGGACAGGGGTTCAGATACGCAGTATTTT. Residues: CATRDRGSDTQYF.

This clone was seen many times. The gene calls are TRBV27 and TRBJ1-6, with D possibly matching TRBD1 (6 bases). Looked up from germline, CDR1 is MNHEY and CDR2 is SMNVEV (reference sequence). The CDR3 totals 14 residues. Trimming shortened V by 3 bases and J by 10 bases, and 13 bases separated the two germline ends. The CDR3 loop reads CASSFLQGSSPLHF. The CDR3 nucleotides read TGTGCCAGCAGTTTTTTACAGGGTTCCTCACCCCTCCACTTT.

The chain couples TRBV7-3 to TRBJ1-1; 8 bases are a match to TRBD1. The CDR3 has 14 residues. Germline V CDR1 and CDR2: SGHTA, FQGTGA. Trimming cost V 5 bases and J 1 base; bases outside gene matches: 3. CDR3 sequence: CASSVQGENTEAFF. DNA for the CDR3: TGTGCCAGCAGCGTACAGGGGGAGAACACTGAAGCTTTCTTT.

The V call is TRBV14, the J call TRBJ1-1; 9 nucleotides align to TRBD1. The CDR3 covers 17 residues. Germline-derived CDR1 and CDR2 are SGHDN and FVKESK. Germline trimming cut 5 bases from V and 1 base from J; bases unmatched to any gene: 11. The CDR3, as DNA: TGTGCCAGCAGCAAGGGACTCGTGGACAGGGGGAACACTGAAGCTTTCTTT. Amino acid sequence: CASSKGLVDRGNTEAFF.

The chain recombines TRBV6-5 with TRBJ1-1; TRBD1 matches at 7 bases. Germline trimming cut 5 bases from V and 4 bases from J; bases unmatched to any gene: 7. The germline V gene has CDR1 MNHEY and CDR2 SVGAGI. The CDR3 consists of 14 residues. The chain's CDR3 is CASSNRQGITEAFF. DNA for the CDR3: TGTGCCAGCAGTAATAGACAGGGAATCACTGAAGCTTTCTTT.

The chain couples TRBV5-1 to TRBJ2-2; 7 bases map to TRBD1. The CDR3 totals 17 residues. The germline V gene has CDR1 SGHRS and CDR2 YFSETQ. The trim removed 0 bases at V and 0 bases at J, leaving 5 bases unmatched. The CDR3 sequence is CASSLGTGVSNTGELFF. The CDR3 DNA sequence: TGCGCCAGCAGCTTGGGGACAGGAGTTTCGAACACCGGGGAGCTGTTTTTT.

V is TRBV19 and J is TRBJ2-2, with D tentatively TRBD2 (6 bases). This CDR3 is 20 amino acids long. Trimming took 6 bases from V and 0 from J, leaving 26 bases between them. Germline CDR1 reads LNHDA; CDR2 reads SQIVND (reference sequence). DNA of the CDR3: TGTGCCAGTAGAGGAGTCCAGGGAGGTGCGTGGTCCGCGAACACCGGGGAGCTGTTTTTT. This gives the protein CASRGVQGGAWSANTGELFF.

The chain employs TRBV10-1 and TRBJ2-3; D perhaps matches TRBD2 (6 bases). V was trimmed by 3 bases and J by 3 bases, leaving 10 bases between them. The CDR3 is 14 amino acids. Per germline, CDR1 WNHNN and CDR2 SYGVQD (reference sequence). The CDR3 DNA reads TGCGCCAGCAGTGATTCGCGGGGAACAGATACGCAGTATTTT. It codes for CASSDSRGTDTQYF.

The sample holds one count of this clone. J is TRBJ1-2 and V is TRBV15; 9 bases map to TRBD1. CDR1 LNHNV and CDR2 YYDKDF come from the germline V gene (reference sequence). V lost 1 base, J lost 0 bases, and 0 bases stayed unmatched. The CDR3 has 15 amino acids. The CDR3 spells CATSRGQGANYGYTF. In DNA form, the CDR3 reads TGTGCCACCAGCAGAGGACAGGGGGCTAACTATGGCTACACCTTC.